This TCR beta chain originates from a study of T-cell memory formation after mild COVID-19 listed by TCRdb under 2021. Background on the whole study: Most TCR sequence clusters were specific to one of the two donors. Longitudinal TCRalpha and TCRbeta repertoire sequencing tracked T-cell clones expanding and contracting after mild COVID-19 in two donors. Two young, previously healthy adult volunteers, one female and one male, were included in the cohort.

This clonotype showed up just a few times. What this receptor recognizes is not known. One base away there is no much larger clone; base qualities are not given. Ficoll-Paque density gradient centrifugation was used to isolate PBMCs. The CDR3 runs 12 amino acids, cysteine and phenylalanine included. The entry retains the CDR3 DNA only, 36 bases that are in frame from base 1. CDR1 and CDR2, per the germline V gene, are KGHDR and SFDVKD. V gives up 5 bases and J gives up 6 bases, and the segment between their germline ends measures 9 bases. Sequenced on an Illumina NovaSeq 6000. TCRalpha and TCRbeta cDNA libraries were constructed by 5'RACE with constant-segment primers, with sample barcodes and unique molecular identifiers being introduced. RNA was extracted from every sample with Trizol reagent. Libraries were amplified in two PCR steps, with a second sample barcode and Illumina TruSeq adapters added in the second step. Libraries were sequenced on an Illumina NovaSeq with 2 x 150 bp paired-end reads. Processing in the source paper ran as follows. Reads were demultiplexed and collapsed into UMI-guided consensus sequences with migec v1.2.7. With mixcr v2.1.11, UMI consensuses were aligned to TRA and TRB V and J templates and assembled into clonotypes. A clonotype was counted as expanded or contracted only when both edgeR and NoisET called the clonotype significant, with the noise models trained on biological replicates. edgeR calls used a false discovery rate-adjusted p below 0.01 and a log2 fold-change threshold of 1. PCA with hierarchical clustering of max-normalized trajectories of the 1000 most abundant clonotypes was used as exploratory dynamics analysis. Separately sequenced CD4+ and CD8+ repertoires were used to assign a CD4 or CD8 phenotype to each responding clone. The public sequencing data were trimmed at Q25 with fastp and processed into clonotypes with MiXCR by TCRdb, which kept only in-frame beta chains. Rows are unified per CDR3 protein, each entry keeping the most common DNA and genes. The V and J calls and clone size are TCRdb's, not the authors'. Here the sample has roughly 110,000 distinct CDR3 sequences; around 11% occur a single time. Clones ranked in the top ten supply around 30% of the sample.

General conclusions and limits of the study: Contracting CD4+ clones were found mainly in CM and EM memory subsets, while CD8+ clones were enriched in EMRA. Only two mild cases were covered by the study, and larger cohorts that include severe cases with pre-infection samples were considered necessary. Some responding clones were detected in pre-infection memory, suggesting pre-existing cross-reactive memory T cells joined the SARS-CoV-2 response. Whether the second-wave clones peaking on day 37 were SARS-CoV-2 specific was not confirmed. Balanced CD4/CD8 phenotypes were observed for clones contracting from day 15 to 85, whereas a bias towards CD4+ was observed for a second wave of clones expanding from day 15 to 37.

The clonotype was recovered from an adult woman who had mild COVID-19 (a few samples of this study predate the infection). The sample titles of this study are shuffled in the database, so cell type and time point are left out; the donor was told from shared clones. This chain joins TRBV24-1 to TRBJ1-1; the best D guess is TRBD1, with 5 bases matching. Sequenced: PBMCs or a T cell subset sorted from them (not recorded which). CDR3 protein: CATSGGGAEAFF. In nucleotides, the sequence is TGTGCCACCAGTGGCGGGGGGGCTGAAGCTTTCTTT.